This entry lists 28 T cell receptor beta chains sequenced from one sample in a study of graft-versus-host responses after intestinal transplantation. The antigens for these receptors are not known. Libraries were prepared by immunoSEQ multiplex PCR; TCRdb keeps only in-frame clonotypes and omits some of them. The sample has 140,000 or so clones, about 93% seen once. The material was unstimulated CD4+ T cells sorted from spleen or lymph node cells, obtained before intestinal transplant. The origin of the receptors is a human donor who received an intestinal transplant.

This chain uses TRBV10-3 with TRBJ2-2; 8 nucleotides match TRBD1. Losses at the gene ends were 6 bases for V and 1 base for J; bases not matched to a gene: 1. Germline V CDR1 and CDR2: ENHRY, SYGVKD. The CDR3 contains 14 residues. The CDR3 sequence: CAIRGTGNTGELFF. The CDR3 coding sequence is TGTGCCATCAGGGGGACAGGGAACACCGGGGAGCTGTTTTTT.

The J gene is TRBJ2-1, the V gene TRBV4-2; either TRBD1 or TRBD2 may supply D (5 bases each). The CDR3 sequence is 18 residues long. V lost 0 bases and J 0 bases, leaving 15 bases between the germline ends. Germline V gives CDR1 LGHNA, CDR2 YNFKEQ. This CDR3 reads CASSQDIWGLNSYNEQFF. The CDR3 region has the DNA TGTGCCAGCAGCCAAGATATTTGGGGGTTGAACTCCTACAATGAGCAGTTCTTC.

The rearrangement joins TRBV10-3 to TRBJ2-2; 10 positions agree with TRBD2. This CDR3 contains 15 residues. The junction had 0 bases not matched to a gene; V was cut back by 4 bases and J by 1 base. Germline lookup yields CDR1 ENHRY and CDR2 SYGVKD. CDR3 amino acids: CAISGLAGNTGELFF. CDR3 in DNA: TGTGCCATCAGTGGACTAGCGGGGAACACCGGGGAGCTGTTTTTT.

The chain uses TRBV9 and TRBJ2-1, with 11 bases identical to TRBD2. V dropped 0 bases and J dropped 8; count of bases not matched to a gene: 7. Germline-derived CDR1 and CDR2 are SGDLS and YYNGEE. CDR3 length: 16 amino acids. The CDR3 DNA is TGTGCCAGCAGCGTAGTTCTAGCGGGAGGCCTGGATGAGCAGTTCTTC. This sequence encodes CASSVVLAGGLDEQFF.

This clone appeared once. The genes are TRBV28 and TRBJ2-7, with D unresolved. This CDR3 is 12 amino acids long. The germline V gene has CDR1 MDHEN and CDR2 SYDVKM. With 2 bases removed from V and 9 bases from J, the gap between germline ends came to 11 bases. For the CDR3, the DNA is TGTGCCAGCAGTTTACCCCCCCGCGGGCAGTACTTC. This gives the protein CASSLPPRGQYF. The whole variable domain, filled in from reference TRBV28 and TRBJ2-7, reads DVKVTQSSRYLVKRTGEKVFLECVQDMDHENMFWYRQDPGLGLRLIYFSYDVKMKEKGDIPEGYSVSREKKERFSLILESASTNQTSMYLCASSLPPRGQYFGPGTRLTVT.

This chain links TRBV4-2 with TRBJ2-1; 12 bases fit TRBD2. This CDR3 region has 18 residues. V lost 0 bases to trimming and J lost 9 bases; unmatched junction nucleotides: 12. Germline V CDR1 and CDR2: LGHNA, YNFKEQ. CDR3: CASSQEPSGRAFWTEQFF. As DNA, the CDR3 is TGTGCCAGCAGCCAAGAACCTAGCGGGAGGGCCTTTTGGACTGAGCAGTTCTTC.

V gene TRBV18 combines with J gene TRBJ1-1; D gene uncertain. Germline CDR1 is KGHSH and CDR2 is LQKENI. Trimming stripped 5 bases from V and 2 bases from J, with 9 bases between. The CDR3 is made up of 13 amino acids. The DNA for the CDR3 is TGTGCCAGCTCAGTGAGAGACAACACTGAAGCTTTCTTT. Protein sequence: CASSVRDNTEAFF.

J is TRBJ1-5 and V is TRBV5-1; D is unresolved. Looked up from germline, CDR1 is SGHRS and CDR2 is YFSETQ. The V gene lost 4 bases and the J gene lost 5 bases, with 10 bases spanning the gap. There are 13 residues in the CDR3. The CDR3 reads CASSGPRDQPQHF. CDR3 bases: TGCGCCAGCAGCGGGCCGAGGGATCAGCCCCAGCATTTT.

This clone is a singleton in its sample. This rearrangement joins TRBV7-9 to TRBJ1-4; a weak D match, TRBD1 (5 bases). The germline V gene has CDR1 SEHNR and CDR2 FQNEAQ (reference sequence). The CDR3 is 14 amino acids. With 3 bases removed from V and 8 bases from J, the gap between germline ends came to 13 bases. DNA of the CDR3: TGTGCCAGCAGCTTGGCAGGGAGTTTCGAAAAACTGTTTTTT. Encoded protein: CASSLAGSFEKLFF.

V is TRBV10-2 and J is TRBJ2-7; no firm D call. V was clipped by 5 bases and J by 1 base, with 12 bases between them. Germline CDR1 and CDR2: WSHSY and SAAADI. The length of the CDR3 is 14 residues. The CDR3 nucleotides read TGCGCCAGCAGTCGACGGGTGGGATCCTACGAGCAGTACTTC. It encodes CASSRRVGSYEQYF.

J is TRBJ2-1 and V is TRBV7-3; D is unclear. This CDR3 is built from 13 residues. Per germline, CDR1 SGHTA and CDR2 FQGTGA. Deletions cut 5 bases from V and 7 bases from J, with 12 bases between. CDR3 DNA sequence: TGTGCCAGCAGCCCCGGGCCGCTTAATGAGCAGTTCTTC. Its translation is CASSPGPLNEQFF.

The chain recombines TRBV11-3 with TRBJ2-2; D is ambiguous. The CDR3 loop spans 12 amino acids. With 4 bases removed from V and 5 bases from J, the gap between germline ends came to 5 bases. Germline V gene sequence: CDR1 SGHNT, CDR2 YENEEA. The DNA of the CDR3 is TGTGCCAGCAGCTCAGAGACCGGGGAGCTGTTTTTT. It encodes CASSSETGELFF.

The chain uses TRBV6-5 and TRBJ2-1; unclear D gene. The CDR3 has 16 residues. CDR1 is MNHEY, CDR2 SVGAGI, per germline. Trimming shortened V by 0 bases and J by 8 bases, and 17 bases separated the two germline ends. The CDR3 region is CASSYSNDFYPDEQFF. CDR3 sequence (DNA): TGTGCCAGCAGTTACTCGAATGACTTCTACCCCGATGAGCAGTTCTTC.

This clone was counted a single time. The rearrangement joins TRBV7-9 to TRBJ2-1; 14 bases agree with TRBD2. The germline CDR1 and CDR2 sequences are SEHNR and FQNEAQ (reference sequence). The CDR3 consists of 15 residues. Trimming removed 5 bases from V and 6 bases from J; junction bases left unmatched: 3. The CDR3 region has the DNA TGTGCCAGCAGCCCGGGACTAGCGGGAGCCAATGAGCAGTTCTTC. Translation gives CASSPGLAGANEQFF. The full variable domain, completed using reference TRBV7-9 and TRBJ2-1, is DTGVSQNPRHKITKRGQNVTFRCDPISEHNRLYWYRQTLGQGPEFLTYFQNEAQLEKSRLLSDRFSAERPKGSFSTLEIQRTEQGDSAMYLCASSPGLAGANEQFFGPGTRLTVL.

This clone has just one count. The chain combines TRBV7-8 with TRBJ2-7, with TRBD2 matching over 8 bases. The CDR3 has 15 amino acids. CDR1 is SGHVS and CDR2 is FQNEAQ in the germline V gene. J was trimmed by 6 bases and V by 4 bases; bases with no gene match: 11. CDR3: CASSSWGGRGGEQYF. The CDR3 DNA reads as TGTGCCAGCAGCTCGTGGGGCGGCCGGGGGGGCGAGCAGTACTTC. Full variable domain (remainder filled in from reference TRBV7-8 and TRBJ2-7): GAGVSQSPRYKVAKRGQDVALRCDPISGHVSLFWYQQALGQGPEFLTYFQNEAQLDKSGLPSDRFFAERPEGSVSTLKIQRTQQEDSAVYLCASSSWGGRGGEQYFGPGTRLTVT.

J is TRBJ1-6 and V is TRBV19; D is ambiguous. V lost 5 bases, J lost 10 bases, and 9 bases lay in between. Germline assignment: CDR1 LNHDA and CDR2 SQIVND (reference sequence). The CDR3 has 12 amino acids. CDR3 nucleotides: TGTGCCAGTAGTGATCCCATGTCACCCCTCCACTTT. Translated: CASSDPMSPLHF.

This clone was detected once. The rearrangement joins TRBV5-1 to TRBJ2-2; 11 bases align to TRBD1. This CDR3 is 14 amino acids long. V was pared by 3 bases and J by 7 bases, with 2 bases of the junction left unmatched. The germline gives CDR1 SGHRS, CDR2 YFSETQ. CDR3 in amino acids: CASSWTGGVGELFF. CDR3 bases: TGCGCCAGCAGCTGGACAGGGGGCGTCGGGGAGCTGTTTTTT. Full variable domain (outside the CDR3, taken from reference TRBV5-1 and TRBJ2-2): KAGVTQTPRYLIKTRGQQVTLSCSPISGHRSVSWYQQTPGQGLQFLFEYFSETQRNKGNFPGRFSGRQFSNSRSEMNVSTLELGDSALYLCASSWTGGVGELFFGEGSRLTVL.

On this clone: Other DNA sequences of this sample code for an identical CDR3. J is TRBJ1-3 and V is TRBV18; no reliable D call. CDR3 length equals 15 residues. The V and J ends lost 2 bases and 3 bases respectively, with 11 bases between them. Per germline, CDR1 KGHSH and CDR2 LQKENI. The CDR3 sequence: CASSPSGRFGNTIYF. CDR3 nucleotides: TGTGCCAGCTCACCATCGGGCAGATTTGGAAACACCATATATTTT.

The CDR3 nucleotides read TGCGCCAGCAGCCAAGTCACAGGGGGAAATTCACCCCTCCACTTT. Protein: CASSQVTGGNSPLHF. The rearrangement links TRBV4-1 to TRBJ1-6, with TRBD1 matching over 8 bases. The junction had 3 bases not matched to a gene; V was cut back by 1 base and J by 7 bases. There are 15 residues in the CDR3. Germline values: CDR1 MGHRA, CDR2 YSYEKL.

The chain recombines TRBV11-2 with TRBJ2-7; maybe TRBD1 (6 bases). The V gene lost 2 bases and the J gene lost 6 bases, with 14 bases spanning the gap. The CDR3 spans 14 residues. CDR1 is SGHAT and CDR2 is FQNNGV in the germline V gene. CDR3 nucleotide sequence: TGTGCCAGCAGCTTATCAGTCAGGGGACGCGAGCAGTACTTC. Its protein is CASSLSVRGREQYF.

V is TRBV5-4 and J is TRBJ2-7; D is unclear. The ends were cut back, 4 bases at V and 0 bases at J, with 11 bases in the middle. Germline lookup yields CDR1 SGHNT and CDR2 YYREEE (reference sequence). The CDR3 covers 14 residues. The CDR3 sequence: CASSPPGRSYEQYF. CDR3 coding DNA: TGTGCCAGCAGCCCTCCGGGCCGCTCCTACGAGCAGTACTTC. The whole variable domain, filled in from reference TRBV5-4 and TRBJ2-7, reads ETGVTQSPTHLIKTRGQQVTLRCSSQSGHNTVSWYQQALGQGPQFIFQYYREEENGRGNFPPRFSGLQFPNYSSELNVNALELDDSALYLCASSPPGRSYEQYFGPGTRLTVT.

As for this clone: The sample carries other DNA sequences with the same CDR3. The chain uses TRBV7-3 and TRBJ2-5; unclear D gene. Germline V gene data show CDR1 as SGHTA and CDR2 as FQGTGA. V was trimmed by 3 bases and J by 1 base, leaving 6 bases between them. CDR3 size: 13 residues. CDR3 region: CASSFTGQETQYF. The CDR3 DNA reads TGTGCCAGCAGCTTCACCGGCCAAGAGACCCAGTACTTC.

Comment on this clone: Lacking the conserved final phenylalanine or tryptophan, this CDR3 likely reflects a read error. No DNA is shown, since the ends of the CDR3 on it are uncertain; the CDR3 is the one TCRdb lists. This CDR3 is CASSPHRAHCG. This chain joins TRBV27 and TRBJ2-6; the D call TRBD2 from the table was never checked on the DNA. Per germline, CDR1 MNHEY and CDR2 SMNVEV (reference sequence). The CDR3 has 11 residues if both end residues are counted.

The chain joins TRBV27 to TRBJ2-7; D remains unclear. V dropped 4 bases and J dropped 3 bases, with 16 bases sitting between them. The CDR3 spans 15 residues. Per the germline V gene, CDR1 is MNHEY and CDR2 is SMNVEV (reference sequence). CDR3 DNA sequence: TGTGCCAGCAGTTATCAAGGATCTCTCAGCTACGAGCAGTACTTC. This sequence encodes CASSYQGSLSYEQYF.

V usage is TRBV2 and J usage is TRBJ2-7, with D possibly matching TRBD1 (6 bases). Germline V gene sequence: CDR1 SNHLY, CDR2 FYNNEI. The CDR3 covers 14 residues. The ends were cut back, 5 bases at V and 6 bases at J, with 17 bases in the middle. The CDR3 loop reads CASSNGQPTAEQYF. DNA of the CDR3: TGTGCCAGCAGTAACGGACAGCCTACTGCCGAGCAGTACTTC.

The CDR3: CASSLRVFYNSPLHF. As DNA, the CDR3 is TGTGCCAGCAGCCTCAGGGTATTCTATAATTCACCCCTCCACTTT. The chain combines TRBV28 with TRBJ1-6; D perhaps matches TRBD1 (5 bases). This CDR3 contains 15 residues. Trimming left V 6 bases short and J 3 bases short, with 12 bases between. Germline assignment: CDR1 MDHEN and CDR2 SYDVKM.

The chain joins TRBV19 to TRBJ1-5; a weak D match, TRBD1 (5 bases). Germline CDR1 is LNHDA and CDR2 is SQIVND (reference sequence). The CDR3 contains 14 residues. Deletions cut 0 bases from V and 3 bases from J, with 6 bases between. CDR3 nucleotides: TGTGCCAGTAGTATAGAGACAGTCAATCAGCCCCAGCATTTT. The encoded protein is CASSIETVNQPQHF.

Notes on this clone: Other DNA sequences in this sample translate to the same CDR3. This rearrangement joins TRBV5-1 to TRBJ2-7; D may be TRBD2 (5 bases). This CDR3 contains 13 residues. Trimming took 0 bases from V and 2 from J, leaving 6 bases between them. Germline V gene data show CDR1 as SGHRS and CDR2 as YFSETQ. This CDR3 reads CASSLERAYEQYF. DNA of the CDR3: TGCGCCAGCAGCTTGGAGAGGGCCTACGAGCAGTACTTC.